This T cell receptor (beta chain) emerged from a study of STAT5B mutations in CD4+ large granular lymphocyte leukemia. For this clone: Its antigen remains unidentified.

Data came from immunoSEQ multiplex PCR; TCRdb stores just in-frame clones and leaves some out. The sample yields a few thousand clones, 65% to 85% seen once. CD4+ T-LGLL patients came from Padova, Helsinki and Shinshu hematology units. General observations from the study: Compared with healthy controls (2/35), patient top clones favored TRBV06 (8/27).

The length of the CDR3 is 14 residues. V shed 10 bases and J shed 6 bases, with 17 bases lying between them. Looked up from germline, CDR1 is SGHDT and CDR2 is YYEEEE. The chain couples TRBV5-6 to TRBJ1-6; weak D call: TRBD1 (5 bases). This receptor was taken from a woman between 65 and 79 years old with CD4+ T-cell large granular lymphocyte leukemia. The material sequenced was PBMCs. The CDR3 sequence is CASSVGQFNSPLHF. The CDR3 DNA follows: TGTGCCTCCAGCGTGGGGCAGTTTAATTCACCCCTCCACTTT.